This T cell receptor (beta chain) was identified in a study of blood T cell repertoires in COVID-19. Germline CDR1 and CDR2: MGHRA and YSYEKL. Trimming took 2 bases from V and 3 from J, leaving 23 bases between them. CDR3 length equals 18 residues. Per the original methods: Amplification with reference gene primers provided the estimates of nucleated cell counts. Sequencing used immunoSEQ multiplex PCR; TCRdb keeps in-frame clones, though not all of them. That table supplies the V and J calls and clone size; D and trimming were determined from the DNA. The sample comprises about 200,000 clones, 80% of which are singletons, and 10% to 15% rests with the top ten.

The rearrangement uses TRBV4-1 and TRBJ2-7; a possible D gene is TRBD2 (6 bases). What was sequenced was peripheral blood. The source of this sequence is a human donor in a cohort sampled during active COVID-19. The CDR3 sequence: CASSQQEGGTGEYYEQYF. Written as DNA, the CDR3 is TGCGCCAGCAGCCAACAGGAGGGCGGGACCGGAGAGTACTACGAGCAGTACTTC.